The T cell receptor (beta chain) described here comes from a study of blood T cell repertoires in COVID-19. The overall study: Italy, Spain and the United States were the sources of the convalescent and acute COVID-19 samples. The cDNA or gDNA used as material had been derived from T cells, B-cell-depleted T cells, or PBMCs.

Participants reported their clinical history, and cohort assignment relied on those reports. The table came from immunoSEQ multiplex PCR; TCRdb's copy has only in-frame clones and leaves some out. This table has a few hundred thousand clones, around 87% appearing once. The ends lost 0 bases at V and 2 bases at J; junction bases unmatched: 7. This CDR3 is 16 amino acids long. In germline, CDR1 is MNHEY, CDR2 SVGAGI. V usage is TRBV6-5 and J usage is TRBJ2-7; 7 bases are shared with TRBD2. This receptor was identified in a woman aged 45-60 years who had recovered from COVID-19. Sequencing used PBMCs or T cells enriched from blood (not recorded which). The CDR3 sequence is CASSYSIRGVTYEQYF. The CDR3 DNA reads as TGTGCCAGCAGTTACTCCATACGGGGGGTAACCTACGAGCAGTACTTC.